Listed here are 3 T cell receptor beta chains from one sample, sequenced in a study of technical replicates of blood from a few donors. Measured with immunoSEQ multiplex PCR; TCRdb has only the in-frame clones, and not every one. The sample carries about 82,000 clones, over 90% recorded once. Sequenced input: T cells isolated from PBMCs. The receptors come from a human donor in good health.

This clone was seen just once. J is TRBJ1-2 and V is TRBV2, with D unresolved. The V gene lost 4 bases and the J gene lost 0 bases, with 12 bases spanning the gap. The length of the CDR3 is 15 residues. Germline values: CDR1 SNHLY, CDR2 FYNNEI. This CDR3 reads CASSVAADPNYGYTF. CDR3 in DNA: TGTGCCAGCAGTGTGGCGGCGGATCCTAACTATGGCTACACCTTC.

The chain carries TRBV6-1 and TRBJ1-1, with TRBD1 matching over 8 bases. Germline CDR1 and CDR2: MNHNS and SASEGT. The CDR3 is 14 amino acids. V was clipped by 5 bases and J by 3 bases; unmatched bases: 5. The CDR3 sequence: CASSTTGGHTEAFF. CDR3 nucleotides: TGTGCCAGCAGTACTACAGGGGGTCACACTGAAGCTTTCTTT.

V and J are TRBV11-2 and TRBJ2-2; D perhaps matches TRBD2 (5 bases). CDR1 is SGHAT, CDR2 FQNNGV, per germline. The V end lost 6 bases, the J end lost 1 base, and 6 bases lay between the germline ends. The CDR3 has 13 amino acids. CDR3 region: CASRGLNTGELFF. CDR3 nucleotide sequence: TGTGCCAGCAGAGGACTGAACACCGGGGAGCTGTTTTTT. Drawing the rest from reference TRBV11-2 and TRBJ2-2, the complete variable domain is EAGVAQSPRYKIIEKRQSVAFWCNPISGHATLYWYQQILGQGPKLLIQFQNNGVVDDSQLPKDRFSAERLKGVDSTLKIQPAKLEDSAVYLCASRGLNTGELFFGEGSRLTVL.